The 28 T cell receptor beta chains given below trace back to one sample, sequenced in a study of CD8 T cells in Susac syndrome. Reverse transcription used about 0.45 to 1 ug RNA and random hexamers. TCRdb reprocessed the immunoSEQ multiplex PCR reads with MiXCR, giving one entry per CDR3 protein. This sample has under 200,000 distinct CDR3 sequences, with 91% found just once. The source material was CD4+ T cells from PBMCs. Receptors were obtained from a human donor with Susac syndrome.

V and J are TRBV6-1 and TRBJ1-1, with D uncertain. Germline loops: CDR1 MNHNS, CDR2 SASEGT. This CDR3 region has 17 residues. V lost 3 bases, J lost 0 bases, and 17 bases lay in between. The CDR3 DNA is TGTGCCAGCAGTGATCCGGTTCTTAGGACCCTGAACACTGAAGCTTTCTTT. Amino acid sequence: CASSDPVLRTLNTEAFF.

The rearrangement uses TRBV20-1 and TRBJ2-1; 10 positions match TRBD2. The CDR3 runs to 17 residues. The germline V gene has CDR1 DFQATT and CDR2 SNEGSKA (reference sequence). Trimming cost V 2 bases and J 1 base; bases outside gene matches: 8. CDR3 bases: TGCAGTGCTAGATTCCTAGCGGGGGTCACATCCTACAATGAGCAGTTCTTC. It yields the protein CSARFLAGVTSYNEQFF.

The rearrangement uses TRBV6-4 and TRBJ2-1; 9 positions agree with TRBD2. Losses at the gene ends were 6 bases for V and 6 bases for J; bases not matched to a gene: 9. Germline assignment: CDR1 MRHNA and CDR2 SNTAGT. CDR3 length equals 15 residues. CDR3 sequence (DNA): TGTGCCAGCAGCCCCGGCGGGAGGGGAATCAATGAGCAGTTCTTC. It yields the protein CASSPGGRGINEQFF.

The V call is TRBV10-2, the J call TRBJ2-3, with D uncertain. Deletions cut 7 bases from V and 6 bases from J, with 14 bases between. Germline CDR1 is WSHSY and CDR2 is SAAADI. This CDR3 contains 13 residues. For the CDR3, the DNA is TGCGCCAGCATAGGTTGGGGTCTGGATACGCAGTATTTT. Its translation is CASIGWGLDTQYF.

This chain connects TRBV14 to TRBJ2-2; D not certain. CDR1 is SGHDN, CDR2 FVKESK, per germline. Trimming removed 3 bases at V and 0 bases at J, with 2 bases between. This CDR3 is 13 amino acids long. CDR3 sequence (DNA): TGTGCCAGCAGCCACGCGAACACCGGGGAGCTGTTTTTT. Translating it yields CASSHANTGELFF.

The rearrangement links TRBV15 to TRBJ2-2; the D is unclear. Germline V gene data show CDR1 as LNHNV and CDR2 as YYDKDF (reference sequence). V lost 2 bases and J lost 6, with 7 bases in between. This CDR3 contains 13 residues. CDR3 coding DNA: TGTGCCACCAGCAGACTTATGGCCGGGGAGCTGTTTTTT. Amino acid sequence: CATSRLMAGELFF.

The CDR3 sequence is CASSWGQGAYEQYF. CDR3 DNA: TGCGCCAGCAGCTGGGGACAGGGAGCCTACGAGCAGTACTTC. The rearrangement links TRBV5-1 to TRBJ2-7, with TRBD1 matching 9 bases. Germline CDR1 SGHRS, CDR2 YFSETQ. This CDR3 has 14 amino acids. V lost 3 bases and J lost 2; bases outside the gene matches: 3. Using reference TRBV5-1 and TRBJ2-7 for the parts outside the CDR3, the full variable domain is KAGVTQTPRYLIKTRGQQVTLSCSPISGHRSVSWYQQTPGQGLQFLFEYFSETQRNKGNFPGRFSGRQFSNSRSEMNVSTLELGDSALYLCASSWGQGAYEQYFGPGTRLTVT.

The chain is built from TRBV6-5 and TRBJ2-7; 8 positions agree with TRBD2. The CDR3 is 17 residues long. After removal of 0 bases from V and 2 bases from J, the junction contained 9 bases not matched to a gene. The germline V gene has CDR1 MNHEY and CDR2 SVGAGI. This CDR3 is CASSYSGSGVPTYEQYF. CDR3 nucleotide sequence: TGTGCCAGCAGTTACTCGGGTAGCGGGGTCCCAACCTACGAGCAGTACTTC.

CDR3 DNA sequence: TGCGCCAGCAGCCAGCTACTTAGCAATCAGCCCCAGCATTTT. This translates into CASSQLLSNQPQHF. The chain couples TRBV4-1 to TRBJ1-5; D is uncertain. Germline CDR1 MGHRA, CDR2 YSYEKL. Trimming removed 3 bases from V and 0 bases from J, with 6 bases in between. The CDR3 spans 14 residues.

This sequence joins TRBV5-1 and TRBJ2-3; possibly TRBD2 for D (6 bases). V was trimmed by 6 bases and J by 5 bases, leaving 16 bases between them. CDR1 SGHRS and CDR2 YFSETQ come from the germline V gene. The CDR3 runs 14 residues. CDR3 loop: CASMIAVGGDTQYF. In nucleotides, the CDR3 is TGCGCCAGCATGATCGCGGTGGGGGGAGATACGCAGTATTTT.

CDR3 DNA sequence: TGCAGTGCTAGGCTGAGGCGGGAAGTCACACTACTAGCCAAAAACATTCAGTACTTC. It translates to CSARLRREVTLLAKNIQYF. This rearrangement joins TRBV20-1 to TRBJ2-4; perhaps TRBD2 as D (6 bases). The CDR3 spans 19 residues. Trimming removed 3 bases from V and 0 bases from J, with 24 bases in between. From germline, CDR1 is DFQATT and CDR2 SNEGSKA (reference sequence).

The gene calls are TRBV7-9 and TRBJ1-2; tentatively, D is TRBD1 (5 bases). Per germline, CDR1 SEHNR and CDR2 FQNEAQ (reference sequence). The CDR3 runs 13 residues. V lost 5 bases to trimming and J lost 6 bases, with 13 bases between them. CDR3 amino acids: CASSRGTEDGYTF. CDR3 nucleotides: TGTGCCAGCAGCCGAGGGACCGAGGATGGCTACACCTTC.

CDR3 residues: CASSVEGLAGGGDTQYF. The DNA for the CDR3 is TGTGCCAGCAGCGTAGAGGGACTAGCGGGAGGGGGAGATACGCAGTATTTT. The chain has TRBV9 and TRBJ2-3; 16 bases agree with TRBD2. The ends lost 0 bases at V and 5 bases at J; junction bases unmatched: 3. The CDR3 contains 17 residues. The germline V gene has CDR1 SGDLS and CDR2 YYNGEE.

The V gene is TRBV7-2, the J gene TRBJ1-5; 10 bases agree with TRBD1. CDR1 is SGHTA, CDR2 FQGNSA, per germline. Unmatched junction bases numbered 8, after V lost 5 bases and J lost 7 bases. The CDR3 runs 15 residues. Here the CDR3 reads CASSAMTGGWQPQHF. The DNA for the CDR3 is TGTGCCAGCAGCGCGATGACAGGGGGCTGGCAGCCCCAGCATTTT.

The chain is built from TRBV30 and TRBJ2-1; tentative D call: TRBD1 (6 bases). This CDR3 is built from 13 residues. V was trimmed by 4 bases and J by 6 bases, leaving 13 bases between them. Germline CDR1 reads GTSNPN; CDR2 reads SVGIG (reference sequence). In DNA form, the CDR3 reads TGTGCCTGGAATTACCAGGGGTTCAATGAGCAGTTCTTC. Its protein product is CAWNYQGFNEQFF.

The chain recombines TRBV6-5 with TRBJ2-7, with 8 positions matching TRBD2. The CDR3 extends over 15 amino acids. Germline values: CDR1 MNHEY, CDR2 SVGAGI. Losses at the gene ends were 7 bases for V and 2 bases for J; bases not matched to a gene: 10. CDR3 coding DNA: TGTGCCAGCATTATTTTTAGCGGGACAACCTACGAGCAGTACTTC. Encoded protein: CASIIFSGTTYEQYF.

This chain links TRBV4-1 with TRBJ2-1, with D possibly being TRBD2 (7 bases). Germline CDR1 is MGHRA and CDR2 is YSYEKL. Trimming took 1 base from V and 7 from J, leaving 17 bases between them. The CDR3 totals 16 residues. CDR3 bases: TGCGCCAGCAGCCAAGGCAGACTAGGGAGGGGGAATGAGCAGTTCTTC. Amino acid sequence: CASSQGRLGRGNEQFF.

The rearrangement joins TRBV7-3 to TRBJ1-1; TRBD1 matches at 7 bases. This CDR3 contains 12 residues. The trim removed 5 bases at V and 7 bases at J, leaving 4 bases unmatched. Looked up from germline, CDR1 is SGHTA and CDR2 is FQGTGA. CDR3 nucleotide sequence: TGTGCCAGCAGCCCTCACAGGGGTGAAGCTTTCTTT. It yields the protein CASSPHRGEAFF.

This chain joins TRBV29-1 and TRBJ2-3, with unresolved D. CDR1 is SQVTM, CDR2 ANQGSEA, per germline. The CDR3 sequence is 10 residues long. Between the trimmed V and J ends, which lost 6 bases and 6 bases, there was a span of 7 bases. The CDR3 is CSVSGDTQYF. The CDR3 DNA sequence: TGCAGCGTCTCCGGCGATACGCAGTATTTT.

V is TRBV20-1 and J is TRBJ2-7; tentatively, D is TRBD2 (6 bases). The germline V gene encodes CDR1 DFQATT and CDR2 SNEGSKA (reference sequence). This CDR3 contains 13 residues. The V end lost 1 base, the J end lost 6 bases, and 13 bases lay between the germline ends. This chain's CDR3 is CSARVSGVGEQYF. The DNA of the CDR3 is TGCAGTGCTAGAGTGTCGGGGGTAGGCGAGCAGTACTTC.

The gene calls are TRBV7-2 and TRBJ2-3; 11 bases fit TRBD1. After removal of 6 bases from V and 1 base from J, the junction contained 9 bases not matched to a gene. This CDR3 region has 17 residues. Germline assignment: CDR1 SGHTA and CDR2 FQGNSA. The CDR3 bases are TGTGCCAGCAGATACGGACAGGGGGCTAGGGGCACAGATACGCAGTATTTT. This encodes CASRYGQGARGTDTQYF.

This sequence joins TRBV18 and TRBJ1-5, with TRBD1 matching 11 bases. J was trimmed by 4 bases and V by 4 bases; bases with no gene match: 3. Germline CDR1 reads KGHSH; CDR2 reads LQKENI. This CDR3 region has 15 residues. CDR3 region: CASSLRDRGNQPQHF. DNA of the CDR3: TGTGCCAGCTCACTTCGGGACAGGGGGAATCAGCCCCAGCATTTT.

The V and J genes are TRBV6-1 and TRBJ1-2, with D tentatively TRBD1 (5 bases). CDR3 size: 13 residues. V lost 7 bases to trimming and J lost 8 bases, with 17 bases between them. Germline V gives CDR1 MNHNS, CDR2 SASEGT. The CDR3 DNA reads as TGTGCCAGCAAGGTCTTCAGGGAGTCGGGCTACACCTTC. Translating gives CASKVFRESGYTF.

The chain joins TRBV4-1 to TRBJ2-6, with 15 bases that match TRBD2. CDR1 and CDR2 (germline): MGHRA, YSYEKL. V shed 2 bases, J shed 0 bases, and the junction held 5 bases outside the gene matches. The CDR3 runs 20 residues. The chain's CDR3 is CASSQRRGLAGGSGANVLTF. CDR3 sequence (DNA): TGCGCCAGCAGCCAAAGGAGGGGACTAGCGGGAGGCTCTGGGGCCAACGTCCTGACTTTC.

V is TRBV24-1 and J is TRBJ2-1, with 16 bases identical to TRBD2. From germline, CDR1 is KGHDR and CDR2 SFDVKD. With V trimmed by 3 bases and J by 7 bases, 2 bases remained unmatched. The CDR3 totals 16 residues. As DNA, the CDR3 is TGTGCCACCAGTGATATGGGACTAGCGGGGGGGAATGAGCAGTTCTTC. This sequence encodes CATSDMGLAGGNEQFF.

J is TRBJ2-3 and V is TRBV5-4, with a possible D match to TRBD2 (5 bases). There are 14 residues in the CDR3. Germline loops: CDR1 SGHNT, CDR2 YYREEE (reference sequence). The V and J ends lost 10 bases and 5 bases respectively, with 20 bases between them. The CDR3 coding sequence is TGTGCCGTGATGGGTTCGGGAAACAGAGATACGCAGTATTTT. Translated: CAVMGSGNRDTQYF.

The CDR3 region has the DNA TGTGCCAGCAGTTCCCGATTGGATTACGTCTCCTACGAGCAGTACTTC. This codes for CASSSRLDYVSYEQYF. The V and J genes are TRBV5-6 and TRBJ2-7, with D uncertain. CDR3 length: 16 residues. Germline CDR1 SGHDT, CDR2 YYEEEE. Trimming left V 5 bases short and J 0 bases short, with 18 bases between. Complete variable domain (other parts from reference TRBV5-6 and TRBJ2-7): DAGVTQSPTHLIKTRGQQVTLRCSPKSGHDTVSWYQQALGQGPQFIFQYYEEEERQRGNFPDRFSGHQFPNYSSELNVNALLLGDSALYLCASSSRLDYVSYEQYFGPGTRLTVT.

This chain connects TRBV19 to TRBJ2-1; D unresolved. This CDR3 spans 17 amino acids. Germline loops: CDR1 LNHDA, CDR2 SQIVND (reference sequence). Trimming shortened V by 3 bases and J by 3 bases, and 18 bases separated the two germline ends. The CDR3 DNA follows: TGTGCCAGTAGTATCCGTACGTTGGCCGTCGGCTACAATGAGCAGTTCTTC. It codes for CASSIRTLAVGYNEQFF.